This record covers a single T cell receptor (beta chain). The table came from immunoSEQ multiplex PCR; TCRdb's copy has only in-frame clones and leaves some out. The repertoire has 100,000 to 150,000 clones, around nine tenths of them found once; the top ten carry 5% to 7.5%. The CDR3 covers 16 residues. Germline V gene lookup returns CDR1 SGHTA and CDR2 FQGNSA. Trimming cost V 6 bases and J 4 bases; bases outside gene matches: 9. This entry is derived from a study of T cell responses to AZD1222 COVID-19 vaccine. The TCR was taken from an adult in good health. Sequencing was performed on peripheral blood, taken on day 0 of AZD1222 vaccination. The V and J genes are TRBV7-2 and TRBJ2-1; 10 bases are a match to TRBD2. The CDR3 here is CASSHTTSGAYNEQFF. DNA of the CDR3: TGTGCCAGCAGTCATACCACTAGCGGGGCATACAATGAGCAGTTCTTC.